Sequencing of this T cell receptor beta chain was carried out in a study of shared clonotypes between healthy human individuals. Overall study context: Donor composition was a couple of women and a few men, aged 18 to 49. Study observations and caveats: It was observed that 5% to 6.5% of naive CD4 clonotypes were shared across several donors.

Sequenced by immunoSEQ multiplex PCR; TCRdb stores in-frame clones only, minus some. The sample records 950,000 to 1,100,000 clones, approximately 76% being singletons. With respect to this clone: Its specificity is unknown.

CD45RA-negative memory and CD45RA+ naive subsets were split from the CD4+ cells. Between the trimmed V and J ends, which lost 0 bases and 2 bases, there was a span of 7 bases. The CDR3 runs to 14 residues. The germline V gene has CDR1 SNHLY and CDR2 FYNNEI. The chain recombines TRBV2 with TRBJ1-2, with D perhaps TRBD1 (5 bases). Source material: memory CD4+ T cells sorted from blood. Noted subset: CD45RA-negative fraction. This sequence was found in a man aged 18 to 35 in good health. The CDR3 loop is CASSEAKGNYGYTF. The CDR3 region has the DNA TGTGCCAGCAGTGAAGCGAAGGGGAACTATGGCTACACCTTC.